One sample yielded the 17 T cell receptor beta chains listed below, sequenced in a study of cytomegalovirus exposure and HLA in healthy donors. PCR used 60 Vbeta primers and 13 Jbeta primers. The protocol was immunoSEQ multiplex PCR, while the TCRdb copy is restricted to in-frame clones and leaves out a portion. The table lists some 94,000 clones, roughly 80% of them singletons. Sequences were obtained from PBMCs. The receptors shown here come from a man between 35 and 55 years old in good health and CMV-seronegative.

The V gene is TRBV29-1, the J gene TRBJ2-4; D is perhaps TRBD1 (5 bases). Trimming removed 4 bases at V and 0 bases at J, with 10 bases between. This CDR3 spans 14 amino acids. Germline values: CDR1 SQVTM, CDR2 ANQGSEA. The CDR3 region has the DNA TGCAGCGTTGGTGACAGACTAGCCAAAAACATTCAGTACTTC. Its protein is CSVGDRLAKNIQYF.

The V and J genes are TRBV5-1 and TRBJ1-5; 12 bases fit TRBD1. Germline CDR1 and CDR2: SGHRS and YFSETQ. The CDR3 runs 18 residues. J gave up 2 bases and V 5 bases, and 11 bases lay outside the gene matches. The CDR3: CASSPGGTGGSRNQPQHF. For the CDR3, the DNA is TGCGCCAGCAGTCCGGGTGGGACAGGGGGCTCGCGCAATCAGCCCCAGCATTTT.

This rearrangement joins TRBV5-1 to TRBJ2-3; 11 nucleotides line up with TRBD2. The CDR3 is made up of 16 amino acids. The germline V gene has CDR1 SGHRS and CDR2 YFSETQ. The V and J ends lost 2 bases and 4 bases, in that order; junction bases with no gene match: 6. As DNA, the CDR3 is TGCGCCAGCAGCTTCCCACTAGCGGGAGAGCCAGATACGCAGTATTTT. It codes for CASSFPLAGEPDTQYF.

In its sample, this clone was seen a few times. The rearrangement links TRBV18 to TRBJ2-7; tentatively, D is TRBD2 (5 bases). CDR1 is KGHSH and CDR2 is LQKENI in the germline V gene. There are 17 residues in the CDR3. The V and J ends lost 2 bases and 0 bases respectively, with 17 bases between them. As DNA, the CDR3 is TGTGCCAGCTCACCATCCCCAGCGGACCTTTACTCCTACGAGCAGTACTTC. Its translation is CASSPSPADLYSYEQYF.

The CDR3: CASSPRGDGTEAFF. The CDR3 DNA is TGTGCCAGCTCACCTCGGGGGGACGGCACTGAAGCTTTCTTT. V and J are TRBV18 and TRBJ1-1; D might be TRBD1 (5 bases). Trimming removed 3 bases at V and 4 bases at J, with 12 bases between. CDR1 is KGHSH, CDR2 LQKENI, per germline. This CDR3 region has 14 residues.

A note on this clone: Other DNA sequences of this sample code for an identical CDR3. The chain links TRBV5-1 to TRBJ2-7, with 10 bases that match TRBD1. The trim removed 4 bases at V and 4 bases at J, leaving 5 bases unmatched. The CDR3 totals 14 residues. Germline V gene sequence: CDR1 SGHRS, CDR2 YFSETQ. For the CDR3, the DNA is TGCGCCAGCAGCCGAGGACAGGGGGGTTACGAGCAGTACTTC. Its translation: CASSRGQGGYEQYF.

The chain carries TRBV10-2 and TRBJ1-2, with a weak D call TRBD1 (5 bases). The CDR3 has 16 residues. The V gene's germline CDR1 is WSHSY and CDR2 SAAADI. V was shortened by 2 bases and J by 7 bases, with 20 bases between the two germline ends. CDR3 residues: CASSEAKYGQAGGYTF. The CDR3 DNA reads as TGCGCCAGCAGTGAGGCGAAGTATGGACAAGCAGGTGGCTACACCTTC.

The V call is TRBV7-8, the J call TRBJ1-5; D is unresolved. There are 13 residues in the CDR3. The germline V gene has CDR1 SGHVS and CDR2 FQNEAQ. V lost 1 base and J lost 5, with 6 bases in between. The CDR3, as DNA: TGTGCCAGCAGCTTAGGTCTCTATCAGCCCCAGCATTTT. It encodes CASSLGLYQPQHF.

The CDR3 sequence is CASSRTTGSYGYTF. CDR3 nucleotides: TGTGCCAGCAGCCGTACAACAGGGAGCTATGGCTACACCTTC. The J gene is TRBJ1-2, the V gene TRBV7-2; a weak D match, TRBD1 (6 bases). Trimming removed 5 bases from V and 4 bases from J, with 14 bases in between. The CDR3 extends over 14 amino acids. Germline V lookup: CDR1 SGHTA, CDR2 FQGNSA.

This chain connects TRBV6-4 to TRBJ1-4; unclear D gene. V was shortened by 9 bases and J by 8 bases, with 16 bases between the two germline ends. The length of the CDR3 is 13 residues. Germline assignment: CDR1 MRHNA and CDR2 SNTAGT. This CDR3 reads CASRLGPGEKLFF. CDR3 in DNA: TGTGCCAGTCGGTTGGGTCCGGGAGAAAAACTGTTTTTT.

V usage is TRBV30 and J usage is TRBJ1-3, with a weak D call TRBD1 (6 bases). This CDR3 has 16 amino acids. Trimming removed 2 bases from V and 2 bases from J, with 16 bases in between. CDR1 is GTSNPN, CDR2 SVGIG, per germline (reference sequence). The CDR3 coding sequence is TGTGCCTGGAGTCCCATTACAGGGTCGGCTGGAAACACCATATATTTT. This sequence encodes CAWSPITGSAGNTIYF.

The rearrangement joins TRBV6-1 to TRBJ2-1; 9 bases line up with TRBD1. The CDR3 is made up of 14 amino acids. CDR1 is MNHNS and CDR2 is SASEGT in the germline V gene. J lost 6 bases, V lost 8 bases, and 8 bases had no gene match. CDR3 in DNA: TGTGCCAGCCGCCCTGACAGGGGGTTCAATGAGCAGTTCTTC. The encoded protein is CASRPDRGFNEQFF.

The CDR3 loop is CASSERDRSSYEQYF. CDR3 in DNA: TGTGCCAGCAGTGAAAGGGACAGGAGCTCCTACGAGCAGTACTTC. This chain joins TRBV2 and TRBJ2-7, with 8 bases lining up with TRBD1. The CDR3 contains 15 residues. The V gene's germline CDR1 is SNHLY and CDR2 FYNNEI. V lost 2 bases, J lost 0 bases, and 3 bases stayed unmatched.

The gene calls are TRBV5-1 and TRBJ1-5; D is undetermined. Per germline, CDR1 SGHRS and CDR2 YFSETQ. The CDR3 length is 15 residues. V was cut by 2 bases and J by 4 bases, with 13 bases left in between. For the CDR3, the DNA is TGCGCCAGCAGCTTCGGGGAGGCACCTAATCAGCCCCAGCATTTT. Protein sequence: CASSFGEAPNQPQHF.

The V gene is TRBV2, the J gene TRBJ2-7; 9 positions agree with TRBD2. Germline V gene lookup returns CDR1 SNHLY and CDR2 FYNNEI. The J segment lost 0 bases and the V segment lost 5 bases, leaving 2 bases of the junction unmatched. The CDR3 contains 14 residues. CDR3 protein: CASSYSGSSYEQYF. Here the CDR3 DNA reads TGTGCCAGCAGTTATAGCGGGAGCTCCTACGAGCAGTACTTC.

The chain links TRBV12-5 to TRBJ2-6; 8 positions agree with TRBD1. The germline CDR1 and CDR2 sequences are LGHNT and FRNRAP. The CDR3 extends over 19 amino acids. V dropped 2 bases and J dropped 0; count of bases not matched to a gene: 9. CDR3 DNA sequence: TGTGCTAGTGGTTTGCCACTAACGACAGGGGTCTCTGGGGCCAACGTCCTGACTTTC. Amino acids: CASGLPLTTGVSGANVLTF.

J is TRBJ1-5 and V is TRBV28; 7 bases are shared with TRBD1. V was pared by 6 bases and J by 5 bases, with 7 bases of the junction left unmatched. In germline, CDR1 is MDHEN, CDR2 SYDVKM. The CDR3 consists of 14 residues. This CDR3 is CASSVTGFDQPQHF. CDR3 DNA sequence: TGTGCCAGCAGCGTGACAGGGTTCGATCAGCCCCAGCATTTT. Full variable domain (rest looked up from reference TRBV28 and TRBJ1-5): DVKVTQSSRYLVKRTGEKVFLECVQDMDHENMFWYRQDPGLGLRLIYFSYDVKMKEKGDIPEGYSVSREKKERFSLILESASTNQTSMYLCASSVTGFDQPQHFGDGTRLSIL.